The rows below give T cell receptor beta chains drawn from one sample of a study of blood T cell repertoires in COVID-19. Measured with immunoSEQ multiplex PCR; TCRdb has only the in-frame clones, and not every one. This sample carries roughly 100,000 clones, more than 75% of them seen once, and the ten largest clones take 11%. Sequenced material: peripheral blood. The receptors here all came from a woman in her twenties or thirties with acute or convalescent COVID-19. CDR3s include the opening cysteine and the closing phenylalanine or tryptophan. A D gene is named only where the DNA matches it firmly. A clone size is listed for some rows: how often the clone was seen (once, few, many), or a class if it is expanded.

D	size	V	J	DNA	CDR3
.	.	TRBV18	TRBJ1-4	TGTGCCAGCTCACCCAGATCTAATGAAAAACTGTTTTTT	CASSPRSNEKLFF
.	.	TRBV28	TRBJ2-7	TGTGCCAGCAACCGCCCCACAGGGAAAAACTCCTACGAGCAGTACTTC	CASNRPTGKNSYEQYF
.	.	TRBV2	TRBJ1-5	TGTGCCAGCAGTCTCGACGGGAACAATCAGCCCCAGCATTTT	CASSLDGNNQPQHF
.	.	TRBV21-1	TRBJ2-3	TGTGCCAGCAGCAAAGGGGACTCAGACCAAGATACGCAGTATTTT	CASSKGDSDQDTQYF
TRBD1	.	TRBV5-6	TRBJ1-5	TGTGCCAGCAGCTTACGGGACAGTAGCAATCAGCCCCAGCATTTT	CASSLRDSSNQPQHF
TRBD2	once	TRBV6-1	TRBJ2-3	TGTGCCAGCAGTGTTGCGGGGGGGACAGATACGCAGTATTTT	CASSVAGGTDTQYF
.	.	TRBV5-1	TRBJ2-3	TGCGCCAGCAGCTTGTTCGGAGCAGATACGCAGTATTTT	CASSLFGADTQYF
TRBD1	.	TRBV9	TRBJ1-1	TGTGCCAGCAGCCCACGACAGGGCCCGAACACTGAAGCTTTCTTT	CASSPRQGPNTEAFF
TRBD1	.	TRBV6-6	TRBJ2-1	TGTGCCAGCAGTTACTGGGGACAGGGTGTCGACAATGAGCAGTTCTTC	CASSYWGQGVDNEQFF
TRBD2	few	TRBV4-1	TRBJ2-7	TGCGCCAGCAGCCAAGCGCCCCAGGGACTAGCGCCGTACGAGCAGTACTTC	CASSQAPQGLAPYEQYF